The clone carrying this TCR beta chain was counted once. In the PCR, 60 Vbeta and 13 Jbeta primers were used. The assay was immunoSEQ multiplex PCR, and TCRdb's table has in-frame clones only and misses some. The profile covers a few hundred thousand clones, with 80% appearing a single time and more than 0.3% taken by the ten largest. This sample is part of a study of cytomegalovirus exposure and HLA in healthy donors. The overall study: Counted in an early data release were tens of millions of unique TCRs from HLA-typed donors.

Regarding donors, all were healthy bone marrow donors. The CDR3 contains 16 residues. Looked up from germline, CDR1 is SGHRS and CDR2 is YFSETQ. V was pared by 4 bases and J by 0 bases, with 13 bases between. This rearrangement joins TRBV5-1 to TRBJ2-2, with a tentative D call TRBD1 (6 bases). The sample consisted of PBMCs. The sequence came from a girl aged 2-9 years in good health and CMV-seronegative. The CDR3 region is CASSTMTGPNTGELFF. CDR3 sequence (DNA): TGCGCCAGCAGCACTATGACAGGCCCGAACACCGGGGAGCTGTTTTTT.